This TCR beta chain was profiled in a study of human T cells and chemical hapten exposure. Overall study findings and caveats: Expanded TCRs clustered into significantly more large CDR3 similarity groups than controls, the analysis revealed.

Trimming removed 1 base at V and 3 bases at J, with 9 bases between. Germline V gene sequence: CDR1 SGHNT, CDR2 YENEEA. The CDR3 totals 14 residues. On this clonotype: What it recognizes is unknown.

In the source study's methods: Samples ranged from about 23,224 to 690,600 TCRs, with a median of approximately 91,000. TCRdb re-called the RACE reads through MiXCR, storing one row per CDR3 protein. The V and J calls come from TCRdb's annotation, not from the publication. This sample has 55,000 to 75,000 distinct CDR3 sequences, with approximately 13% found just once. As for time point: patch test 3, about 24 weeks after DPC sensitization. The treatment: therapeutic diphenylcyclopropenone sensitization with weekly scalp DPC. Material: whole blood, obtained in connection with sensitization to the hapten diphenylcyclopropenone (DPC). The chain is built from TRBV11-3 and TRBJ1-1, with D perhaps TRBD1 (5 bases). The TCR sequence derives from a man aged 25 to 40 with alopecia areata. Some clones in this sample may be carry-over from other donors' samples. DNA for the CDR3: TGTGCCAGCAGCTTAGCAGGGAGCGACACTGAAGCTTTCTTT. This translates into CASSLAGSDTEAFF.